The TCR beta chain described here comes from a study of blood T cell repertoires in COVID-19. Study context: There were acute and convalescent COVID-19 samples, and they came from the United States, Italy and Spain.

The CDR3 is made up of 17 amino acids. V lost 5 bases to trimming and J lost 7 bases, with 21 bases between them. Germline values: CDR1 LNHDA, CDR2 SQIVND (reference sequence). Methods used by the authors: Estimated nucleated cell counts came from reference gene primer amplification. Profiled with immunoSEQ multiplex PCR; TCRdb holds only in-frame clones, not every one. D and trimming come from the DNA, and the V and J calls and clone size come from that table. The data hold roughly 260,000 clones, with roughly 86% observed a single time. The TCR was taken from a man aged 40-55 years who had recovered from COVID-19. This rearrangement joins TRBV19 to TRBJ1-6; a weak D match, TRBD1 (6 bases). The sequenced sample was peripheral blood. CDR3 bases: TGTGCCAGTAGTCCCCTCGGGCAGGGGTGGATGAATTCACCCCTCCACTTT. Translating it yields CASSPLGQGWMNSPLHF.